This TCR beta chain was captured in a study of T cells after yellow fever vaccination (dated by TCRdb to the late 2010s). As for the study more broadly: The SMART-Seq v4 Ultra Low Input RNA kit was used to prepare libraries from fractions with low cell numbers. To track T-cell clones before and after primary and booster YFV17D yellow fever vaccination, bulk TCR alpha and beta repertoires were sequenced longitudinally. Two healthy male donors, one aged 18 to 29 and one aged 30 to 40 years, were included in the cohort. Blood was drawn at multiple timepoints before and after primary and secondary immunization, with bulk PBMC replicates and cell subsets isolated.

Sequencing was carried out with an Illumina NovaSeq 6000. Synthesis of TCR cDNA relied on 5'RACE template switching, a step that introduced a universal primer site along with unique molecular identifiers. cDNA synthesis was primed from both the TCR alpha and TCR beta constant segments. Libraries were amplified in two PCR steps, with sample barcodes and sequencing adapters added in the second step. Sequencing of libraries was done on Illumina HiSeq 2500 (2x100 bp) or NovaSeq (2x150 bp). Regarding the original processing steps: Reads were demultiplexed and collapsed into UMI consensus sequences with MIGEC, and V(D)J alignment was performed with MiXCR. Clonotypes responding to the vaccine were identified with edgeR on replicate PBMC samples, with the criteria of FDR below 0.01 and a log2 fold change above 5 up to day 15. Each bulk clonotype received a CD4 or CD8 identity based on whether the sequenced CD4 or CD8 repertoire contained that clonotype at higher abundance. The raw public reads went through TCRdb reprocessing: fastp at Q25, MiXCR clone calling, in-frame beta chains kept. Each CDR3 protein gets just one entry, which takes the most common genes and DNA from the rows behind it. The V and J calls reflect TCRdb's pipeline rather than the authors' work. Recorded for this sample are about 300,000 distinct CDR3 sequences; 3% to 4.5% of them occurred a single time. The ten largest clones capture roughly 24% of the sample.

Overall results and qualifications from the work: After the booster, most of the clones that had expanded following primary vaccination were detected again (roughly 96% of CD4 and more than 85% of CD8), which suggests that memory was broadly maintained. Computational filtering was required because FACS-sorted repertoires could contain abundant contaminating clonotypes from the bulk population. A small fraction of clonotypes appeared in both the CD4 and CD8 compartments, likely as a result of convergent recombination. The study included only a couple of donors, which limits how far the findings can be generalized. The secondary T-cell response was weaker than the primary response but faster, peaking on day 5 instead of day 15.

This clonotype appeared many times. This receptor's antigen is unknown. Base qualities are not provided; no much larger clone lies one nucleotide away. The label giving this sample's treatment or condition can be read as: live attenuated yellow fever vaccine strain. At every blood-draw timepoint, two biological replicates of bulk PBMCs were collected. A standard Ficoll-Paque protocol was used to isolate PBMCs from peripheral blood. RNA was extracted with TriZol from bulk PBMCs, CD4 and CD8 fractions, and dextramer-positive and dextramer-negative fractions. The germline V gene (reference sequence) yields DFQATT for CDR1 and SNEGSKA for CDR2. There are 13 amino acids in the CDR3, from cysteine to phenylalanine inclusive. The read is trimmed to its CDR3 DNA, 39 bases read in frame from base 1.

Rearrangement joined TRBV20-1 to TRBJ1-4; 7 bases in the middle match TRBD1. The sample consisted of PBMCs, taken 5 days after the yellow fever booster vaccination. The sequence came from a man aged 18 to 30 who received the YFV17D yellow fever vaccine. The CDR3 in this case is CGLQGFVSEKLFF. The bases read TGCGGGCTACAGGGGTTCGTGAGTGAAAAACTGTTTTTT.